The text below deals with one T cell receptor beta chain. Its antigen is still unknown. Produced via immunoSEQ multiplex PCR; TCRdb's table is partial and in-frame only. The sample gives roughly 30,000 clones, 75% to 85% of which show up once; about 4.7% is in the top ten. The data stem from a study of T cell responses to AZD1222 COVID-19 vaccine. Trimming took 3 bases from V and 6 from J, leaving 14 bases between them. Germline V gene data show CDR1 as KGHSH and CDR2 as LQKENI. CDR3 size: 14 residues. Study-wide results and limits: Donors in the cohort were predominantly white British and more often female, and clonal diversity was possibly underestimated.

Sequences were derived from peripheral blood, sampled 28 days after the second AZD1222 dose. The source is an adult who received the AZD1222 COVID-19 vaccine. This chain links TRBV18 with TRBJ1-2, with D maybe TRBD1 (5 bases). DNA of the CDR3: TGTGCCAGCTCACCGGAGGGGCGGGGAGATGGCTACACCTTC. Its translation: CASSPEGRGDGYTF.